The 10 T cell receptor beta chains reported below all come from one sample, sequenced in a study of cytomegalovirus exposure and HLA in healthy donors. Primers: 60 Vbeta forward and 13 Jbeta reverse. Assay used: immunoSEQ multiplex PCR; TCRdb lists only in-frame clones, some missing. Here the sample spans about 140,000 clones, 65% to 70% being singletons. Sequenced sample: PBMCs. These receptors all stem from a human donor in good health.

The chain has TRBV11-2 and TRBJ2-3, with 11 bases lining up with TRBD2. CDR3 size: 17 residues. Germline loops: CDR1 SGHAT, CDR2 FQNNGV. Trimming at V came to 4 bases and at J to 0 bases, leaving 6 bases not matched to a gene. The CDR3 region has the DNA TGTGCCAGCAGCTCGATAAGGACTAGCGGGAGCACAGATACGCAGTATTTT. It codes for CASSSIRTSGSTDTQYF.

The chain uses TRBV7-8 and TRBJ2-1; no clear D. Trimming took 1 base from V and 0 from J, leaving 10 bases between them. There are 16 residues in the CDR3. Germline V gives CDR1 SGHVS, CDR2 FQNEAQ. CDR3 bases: TGTGCCAGCAGCTTAGGTGGCCAGGCCTCCTACAATGAGCAGTTCTTC. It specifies CASSLGGQASYNEQFF.

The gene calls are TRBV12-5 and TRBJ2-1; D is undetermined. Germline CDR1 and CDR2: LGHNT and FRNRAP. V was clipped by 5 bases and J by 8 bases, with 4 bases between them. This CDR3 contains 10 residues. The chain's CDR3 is CASGRHEQFF. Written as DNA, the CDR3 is TGTGCTAGTGGTCGTCATGAGCAGTTCTTC.

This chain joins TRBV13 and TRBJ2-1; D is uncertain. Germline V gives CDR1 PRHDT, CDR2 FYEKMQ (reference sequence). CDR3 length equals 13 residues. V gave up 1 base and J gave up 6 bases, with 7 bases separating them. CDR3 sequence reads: CASSLDLRNEQFF. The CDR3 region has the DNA TGTGCCAGCAGCTTAGACCTGCGCAATGAGCAGTTCTTC.

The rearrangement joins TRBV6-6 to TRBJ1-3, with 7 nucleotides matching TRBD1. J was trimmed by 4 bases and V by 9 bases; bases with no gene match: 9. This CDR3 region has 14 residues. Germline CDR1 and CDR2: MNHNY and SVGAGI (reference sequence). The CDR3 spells CASTGQNFGNTIYF. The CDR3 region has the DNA TGTGCCAGTACGGGACAGAACTTCGGAAACACCATATATTTT.

In DNA form, the CDR3 reads TGCGCCAGCAGCCAAGATCCCCCTAGCGGGACCGGGGATACGCAGTATTTT. Encoded protein: CASSQDPPSGTGDTQYF. The chain couples TRBV4-1 to TRBJ2-3; 9 bases line up with TRBD2. Germline assignment: CDR1 MGHRA and CDR2 YSYEKL. The CDR3 spans 17 residues. J lost 6 bases, V lost 0 bases, and 10 bases had no gene match.

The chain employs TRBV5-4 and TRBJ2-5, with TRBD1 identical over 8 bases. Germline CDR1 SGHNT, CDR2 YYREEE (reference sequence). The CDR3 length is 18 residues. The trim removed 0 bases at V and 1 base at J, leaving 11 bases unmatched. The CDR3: CASSLGGATGAAQETQYF. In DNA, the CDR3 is TGTGCCAGCAGCTTGGGGGGGGCGACAGGGGCCGCCCAAGAGACCCAGTACTTC.

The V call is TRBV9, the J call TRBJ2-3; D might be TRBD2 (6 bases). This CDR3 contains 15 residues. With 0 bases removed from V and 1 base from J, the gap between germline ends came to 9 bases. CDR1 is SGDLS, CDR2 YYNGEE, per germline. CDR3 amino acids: CASSVVASGTDTQYF. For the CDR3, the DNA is TGTGCCAGCAGCGTAGTGGCTAGCGGCACAGATACGCAGTATTTT. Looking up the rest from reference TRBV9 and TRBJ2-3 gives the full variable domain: DSGVTQTPKHLITATGQRVTLRCSPRSGDLSVYWYQQSLDQGLQFLIQYYNGEERAKGNILERFSAQQFPDLHSELNLSSLELGDSALYFCASSVVASGTDTQYFGPGTRLTVL.

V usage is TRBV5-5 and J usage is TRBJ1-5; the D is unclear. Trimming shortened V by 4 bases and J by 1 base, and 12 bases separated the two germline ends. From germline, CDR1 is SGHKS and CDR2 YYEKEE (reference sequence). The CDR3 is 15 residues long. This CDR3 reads CASSPAPRSNQPQHF. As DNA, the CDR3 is TGTGCCAGCAGCCCCGCGCCCCGGAGCAATCAGCCCCAGCATTTT.

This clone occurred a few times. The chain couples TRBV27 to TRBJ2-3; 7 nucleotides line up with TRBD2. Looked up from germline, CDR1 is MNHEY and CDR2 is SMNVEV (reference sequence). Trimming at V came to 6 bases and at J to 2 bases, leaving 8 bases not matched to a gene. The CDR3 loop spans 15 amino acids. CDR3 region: CASSPGTTITDTQYF. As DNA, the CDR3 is TGTGCCAGCAGCCCCGGGACTACCATCACAGATACGCAGTATTTT.